The 29 T cell receptor beta chains below come from one sample, sequenced in a study of T-cell memory formation after mild COVID-19. TCRdb passed the 5' RACE reads through MiXCR, listing each CDR3 protein once. In the table there are 550,000 to 600,000 distinct CDR3 sequences, 20% to 25% of which are singletons. The material sequenced was PBMCs or a T cell subset sorted from them (not recorded which). The receptors shown here come from an adult woman who had mild COVID-19 (a few samples of this study predate the infection). Cell type and time point are not known.

The V gene is TRBV29-1, the J gene TRBJ2-3; 8 bases align to TRBD2. Germline trimming cut 4 bases from V and 0 bases from J; bases unmatched to any gene: 9. CDR3 length equals 16 residues. Germline V gene sequence: CDR1 SQVTM, CDR2 ANQGSEA. CDR3 sequence reads: CSVVGRGVSSTDTQYF. Written as DNA, the CDR3 is TGCAGCGTTGTAGGGCGGGGGGTCTCTAGCACAGATACGCAGTATTTT.

This chain links TRBV6-5 with TRBJ2-5, with TRBD1 as a possible D gene (6 bases). Trimming shortened V by 3 bases and J by 5 bases, and 19 bases separated the two germline ends. The V gene's germline CDR1 is MNHEY and CDR2 SVGAGI. This CDR3 is built from 16 residues. Written as DNA, the CDR3 is TGTGCCAGCAGTTATTTCGACAGGCGGATAGGGGAGACCCAGTACTTC. It translates to CASSYFDRRIGETQYF.

The chain carries TRBV7-9 and TRBJ1-4; 9 bases line up with TRBD1. With 5 bases clipped from V and 7 bases from J, the junction kept 8 bases outside the gene matches. The CDR3 length is 15 residues. Germline values: CDR1 SEHNR, CDR2 FQNEAQ (reference sequence). Written as DNA, the CDR3 is TGTGCCAGCAGCCCCCGGACAGGGGTCGGTGAAAAACTGTTTTTT. Its protein product is CASSPRTGVGEKLFF.

This clonotype was observed a handful of times. The genes are TRBV18 and TRBJ2-6; 7 nucleotides line up with TRBD1. The CDR3 runs 19 residues. Germline V gives CDR1 KGHSH, CDR2 LQKENI. After removal of 1 base from V and 0 bases from J, the junction contained 9 bases not matched to a gene. The CDR3 is CASSPLSRQGHSGANVLTF. Here the CDR3 DNA reads TGTGCCAGCTCACCACTATCGCGACAGGGTCACTCTGGGGCCAACGTCCTGACTTTC.

This clonotype was seen only a few times. The chain joins TRBV6-1 to TRBJ2-5, with TRBD2 matching over 7 bases. With V trimmed by 8 bases and J by 2 bases, 5 bases remained unmatched. From germline, CDR1 is MNHNS and CDR2 SASEGT. The CDR3 runs 13 residues. The CDR3: CASDRTRQETQYF. Here the CDR3 DNA reads TGTGCCAGCGACCGGACTAGACAAGAGACCCAGTACTTC.

Only a few counts were recorded for this clonotype. The chain couples TRBV6-6 to TRBJ2-7, with 8 bases identical to TRBD1. The germline V gene encodes CDR1 MNHNY and CDR2 SVGAGI (reference sequence). The CDR3 is 14 residues long. Losses at the gene ends were 5 bases for V and 0 bases for J; bases not matched to a gene: 3. The CDR3 region is CASSDTGGSYEQYF. The CDR3 nucleotides read TGTGCCAGCAGTGACACAGGGGGCTCCTACGAGCAGTACTTC.

There are a few counts of this clonotype. The chain has TRBV7-6 and TRBJ2-7, with a tentative D call TRBD2 (5 bases). CDR3 length equals 16 residues. CDR1 and CDR2 (germline): SGHVS, FNYEAQ. V lost 1 base and J 0 bases, leaving 13 bases between the germline ends. The chain's CDR3 is CASSLGRGSFSYEQYF. The CDR3 DNA is TGTGCCAGCAGCTTAGGTCGTGGGAGCTTCTCCTACGAGCAGTACTTC.

In its sample, this clonotype was seen a few times. The J gene is TRBJ2-5, the V gene TRBV18; weak D call: TRBD1 (5 bases). Per the germline V gene, CDR1 is KGHSH and CDR2 is LQKENI. The V and J ends lost 6 bases and 5 bases respectively, with 10 bases between them. The CDR3 spans 12 residues. The CDR3 nucleotides read TGTGCCAGCTCCGAAGGGGCGGAGACCCAGTACTTC. It specifies CASSEGAETQYF.

This clonotype showed up just a few times. The rearrangement links TRBV3-1 to TRBJ1-2; D is unresolved. Germline CDR1 is LGHDT and CDR2 is YNNKEL (reference sequence). The CDR3 runs to 14 residues. The V end was cut by 1 base, the J end by 5 bases, with 11 bases between. CDR3 DNA sequence: TGTGCCAGCAGCCAAGCGAAGGCGTTTTATGGCTACACCTTC. It yields the protein CASSQAKAFYGYTF.

The rearrangement links TRBV5-1 to TRBJ2-3, with 7 bases lining up with TRBD2. V dropped 0 bases and J dropped 2; count of bases not matched to a gene: 6. The germline V gene encodes CDR1 SGHRS and CDR2 YFSETQ. The CDR3 has 16 amino acids. In DNA, the CDR3 is TGCGCCAGCAGCTTGGCCAGCGGGGCCCTCACAGATACGCAGTATTTT. Its translation: CASSLASGALTDTQYF.

V and J are TRBV7-2 and TRBJ1-1; tentative D call: TRBD1 (6 bases). The CDR3 has 14 residues. Trimming shortened V by 1 base and J by 3 bases, and 9 bases separated the two germline ends. Germline V gene sequence: CDR1 SGHTA, CDR2 FQGNSA. The CDR3 reads CASSLGGPYTEAFF. The CDR3 coding sequence is TGTGCCAGCAGCTTAGGGGGGCCCTACACTGAAGCTTTCTTT.

This clonotype was picked up a small number of times. The genes are TRBV20-1 and TRBJ2-1; D may be TRBD1 or TRBD2 (5 bases each). The germline gives CDR1 DFQATT, CDR2 SNEGSKA (reference sequence). V lost 1 base to trimming and J lost 6 bases, with 25 bases between them. The CDR3 sequence is 18 residues long. The CDR3 reads CSARGGASGARTSNEQFF. CDR3 DNA sequence: TGCAGTGCTAGAGGAGGTGCGTCCGGGGCCAGAACCTCCAATGAGCAGTTCTTC.

This rearrangement joins TRBV20-1 to TRBJ2-7; D is unresolved. The CDR3 is 18 amino acids. Germline assignment: CDR1 DFQATT and CDR2 SNEGSKA (reference sequence). V was pared by 3 bases and J by 3 bases, with 27 bases between. Here the CDR3 reads CSARLPTRDLGPGYEQYF. CDR3 DNA sequence: TGCAGTGCTAGGCTTCCTACACGAGATTTAGGGCCGGGCTACGAGCAGTACTTC.

The chain recombines TRBV27 with TRBJ1-1, with 8 bases matching TRBD1. In germline, CDR1 is MNHEY, CDR2 SMNVEV (reference sequence). V was clipped by 4 bases and J by 14 bases; unmatched bases: 9. CDR3 length: 12 residues. CDR3 amino acids: CASSSIGQGGFF. CDR3 coding DNA: TGTGCCAGCAGTTCTATCGGACAGGGAGGGTTCTTT.

This clonotype occurred a few times. The genes are TRBV28 and TRBJ2-1, with D possibly TRBD2 on 6 matching bases. Germline values: CDR1 MDHEN, CDR2 SYDVKM. The V end lost 8 bases, the J end lost 7 bases, and 18 bases lay between the germline ends. The CDR3 runs to 14 residues. The CDR3 spells CASRAAAAGNEQFF. CDR3 sequence (DNA): TGTGCCAGCCGGGCAGCGGCCGCGGGGAATGAGCAGTTCTTC. Together with reference TRBV28 and TRBJ2-1, the CDR3 gives the full variable domain: DVKVTQSSRYLVKRTGEKVFLECVQDMDHENMFWYRQDPGLGLRLIYFSYDVKMKEKGDIPEGYSVSREKKERFSLILESASTNQTSMYLCASRAAAAGNEQFFGPGTRLTVL.

This clonotype was counted a few times. This chain joins TRBV20-1 and TRBJ1-2; 10 bases are a match to TRBD1. Losses at the gene ends were 1 base for V and 4 bases for J; bases not matched to a gene: 3. The CDR3 runs to 14 residues. CDR1 DFQATT and CDR2 SNEGSKA come from the germline V gene (reference sequence). The CDR3 DNA reads as TGCAGTGCTAGAGGGGACAGGGGCCCCTATGGCTACACCTTC. Its protein product is CSARGDRGPYGYTF.

The V and J genes are TRBV20-1 and TRBJ1-6, with D possibly TRBD1 on 5 matching bases. Trimming took off 0 bases at V and 7 bases at J, with 16 bases between the two ends. Germline V CDR1 and CDR2: DFQATT, SNEGSKA (reference sequence). The CDR3 has 16 amino acids. The CDR3 region is CSARDMGQGGNSPLHF. In DNA, the CDR3 is TGCAGTGCTAGAGACATGGGGCAGGGAGGCAATTCACCCCTCCACTTT.

This chain connects TRBV18 to TRBJ1-5; TRBD1 might be the D (6 bases). The CDR3 is 15 residues long. Trimming took off 5 bases at V and 7 bases at J, with 18 bases between the two ends. The germline V gene encodes CDR1 KGHSH and CDR2 LQKENI. CDR3 protein: CASSVETGGGQPQHF. The CDR3 nucleotides are TGTGCCAGCTCAGTAGAAACAGGAGGGGGACAGCCCCAGCATTTT.

This clonotype was counted only a few times. The chain couples TRBV25-1 to TRBJ1-6, with 8 bases matching TRBD1. V lost 5 bases, J lost 7 bases, and 7 bases stayed unmatched. Looked up from germline, CDR1 is MGHDK and CDR2 is SYGVNS. There are 15 residues in the CDR3. For the CDR3, the DNA is TGTGCCAGCAGTCACTGGGACAGGTTAAATTCACCCCTCCACTTT. The encoded protein is CASSHWDRLNSPLHF.

This clonotype occurred a few times. The rearrangement joins TRBV12-3 or TRBV12-4 to TRBJ1-5; D is possibly TRBD1 (6 bases). Trimming shortened V by 5 bases and J by 3 bases, and 20 bases separated the two germline ends. CDR3 size: 17 residues. The DNA of the CDR3 is TGTGCCAGCAGTCCTAACCCTGACAGGTGGGCCAATCAGCCCCAGCATTTT. This codes for CASSPNPDRWANQPQHF.

This rearrangement joins TRBV20-1 to TRBJ2-5; TRBD2 matches 7 bases. Germline assignment: CDR1 DFQATT and CDR2 SNEGSKA (reference sequence). This CDR3 comprises 17 residues. The V gene end was trimmed by 2 bases and the J gene end by 4 bases; junction bases not matched to a gene: 16. The CDR3 is CSARPLWVPSGGETQYF. In nucleotides, the CDR3 is TGCAGTGCTAGACCGCTGTGGGTTCCTAGCGGAGGAGAGACCCAGTACTTC.

This clonotype has more than one count but fewer than ten. The J gene is TRBJ2-7, the V gene TRBV10-3; D not certain. Trimming removed 2 bases from V and 0 bases from J, with 2 bases in between. This CDR3 spans 12 amino acids. Germline CDR1 ENHRY, CDR2 SYGVKD. The CDR3 loop is CAISEHSYEQYF. CDR3 nucleotide sequence: TGTGCCATCAGTGAGCACTCCTACGAGCAGTACTTC.

The CDR3 here is CASTRLDPFRPGAFF. The CDR3 nucleotides are TGTGCCAGCACCCGCTTAGACCCCTTCCGACCTGGCGCTTTCTTT. The chain couples TRBV12-3 or TRBV12-4 to TRBJ1-1, with unresolved D. The CDR3 has 15 amino acids. The V and J ends lost 7 bases and 11 bases respectively, with 26 bases between them.

V and J are TRBV3-1 and TRBJ2-1, with TRBD2 matching 12 bases. CDR1 and CDR2 (germline): LGHDT, YNNKEL (reference sequence). The CDR3 is 16 amino acids. Trimming took 1 base from V and 7 from J; bases not matched to a gene: 5. CDR3 bases: TGTGCCAGCAGCCAAGTCATGACTAGCGGGAGTAATGAGCAGTTCTTC. Translated: CASSQVMTSGSNEQFF.

The rearrangement uses TRBV6-6 and TRBJ2-5; TRBD2 matches at 8 bases. This CDR3 has 15 amino acids. From germline, CDR1 is MNHNY and CDR2 SVGAGI (reference sequence). J lost 0 bases, V lost 2 bases, and 2 bases had no gene match. In nucleotides, the CDR3 is TGTGCCAGCAGTTACGGCGGGGGGAACCAAGAGACCCAGTACTTC. This encodes CASSYGGGNQETQYF.

The gene calls are TRBV19 and TRBJ2-7; D call uncertain. The CDR3 consists of 13 residues. V shed 5 bases and J shed 4 bases, with 12 bases lying between them. The germline V gene has CDR1 LNHDA and CDR2 SQIVND (reference sequence). The CDR3 here is CASSPTLEYEQYF. DNA of the CDR3: TGTGCCAGTAGTCCTACGCTGGAATACGAGCAGTACTTC.

The chain has TRBV9 and TRBJ1-1; D gene unclear. Germline V gene data show CDR1 as SGDLS and CDR2 as YYNGEE. The V gene lost 4 bases and the J gene lost 7 bases, with 11 bases spanning the gap. The CDR3 has 12 residues. The CDR3 DNA reads as TGTGCCAGCAGCAGGAGGGAGGATGAAGCTTTCTTT. Translating it yields CASSRREDEAFF.

The chain uses TRBV5-6 and TRBJ2-1; the D is unclear. Germline assignment: CDR1 SGHDT and CDR2 YYEEEE. V lost 4 bases and J lost 2, with 13 bases in between. This CDR3 is built from 15 residues. The CDR3 bases are TGTGCCAGCAGCCCCGACCGCTATCCCTACAATGAGCAGTTCTTC. Protein sequence: CASSPDRYPYNEQFF.

The V call is TRBV30, the J call TRBJ2-2, with D possibly matching TRBD2 (5 bases). Trimming took off 0 bases at V and 4 bases at J, with 9 bases between the two ends. CDR1 and CDR2 (germline): GTSNPN, SVGIG (reference sequence). CDR3 length: 14 amino acids. The CDR3 protein is CAWSVRVRTGELFF. CDR3 sequence (DNA): TGTGCCTGGAGTGTGAGGGTGCGCACCGGGGAGCTGTTTTTT.